Listed here are 3 T cell receptor beta chains from one sample, sequenced in a study of blood T cell repertoires in COVID-19. TCRdb's copy holds only in-frame clones and misses some; the assay was immunoSEQ multiplex PCR. The sample contains roughly 260,000 clones, approximately 90% of which appear only once. What was sequenced was peripheral blood. The receptors shown here come from a middle-aged woman with acute or convalescent COVID-19.

This chain uses TRBV7-3 with TRBJ2-5; 11 bases map to TRBD2. The CDR3 covers 15 residues. From germline, CDR1 is SGHTA and CDR2 FQGTGA. V was pared by 2 bases and J by 5 bases, with 4 bases of the junction left unmatched. CDR3 coding DNA: TGTGCCAGCAGCTTACTAGCGGGGGGCTGGGAGACCCAGTACTTC. Its protein product is CASSLLAGGWETQYF.

The rearrangement uses TRBV19 and TRBJ1-2; 9 bases align to TRBD1. With V trimmed by 3 bases and J by 5 bases, 10 bases remained unmatched. Germline values: CDR1 LNHDA, CDR2 SQIVND (reference sequence). This CDR3 region has 16 residues. The CDR3 DNA reads as TGTGCCAGTAGTATTGGGGGACAGGGTTCCACTTATGGCTACACCTTC. As protein: CASSIGGQGSTYGYTF.

V usage is TRBV4-1 and J usage is TRBJ1-2; D remains ambiguous. CDR3 length: 15 amino acids. V dropped 1 base and J dropped 4 bases, with 13 bases sitting between them. Germline V gene data show CDR1 as MGHRA and CDR2 as YSYEKL. For the CDR3, the DNA is TGCGCCAGCAGCCAAGGTCACGAGGTTGGCTATGGCTACACCTTC. Translating it yields CASSQGHEVGYGYTF.